The present T cell receptor beta chain was sequenced within a study of regulatory T cells in long-lasting Graves disease. As for the study in general: Positive TSH receptor antibodies alongside over 5 years of antithyroid drugs were what marked Graves' disease as persistent.

This clonotype was counted only a few times. Trimming took 2 bases from V and 8 from J, leaving 12 bases between them. The germline CDR1 and CDR2 sequences are SGHTA and FQGNSA. CDR3 length: 14 residues. According to the study, TCR beta libraries were built with iRepertoire HTBI primers and CDR3-region Arm-PCR. TCRdb redid the calling of the multiplex PCR reads with MiXCR, one entry per CDR3 protein. Here the sample spans roughly 450,000 distinct CDR3 sequences, less than 25% being singletons. As for time point: persistent/refractory GD, antithyroid drugs over 5 years with positive TRAb. From PBMCs, RNA was extracted and then used to make the TCR library.

Sequencing was performed on peripheral blood mononuclear cells (PBMCs), taken when the disease was refractory, from a patient treated with antithyroid drugs. The TCR sequence derives from a female donor with Graves disease. The genes are TRBV7-2 and TRBJ2-2; D is uncertain. The CDR3 DNA reads TGTGCCAGCAGCTTATCTAAGGTGACGGGGGAGCTGTTTTTT. It translates to CASSLSKVTGELFF.